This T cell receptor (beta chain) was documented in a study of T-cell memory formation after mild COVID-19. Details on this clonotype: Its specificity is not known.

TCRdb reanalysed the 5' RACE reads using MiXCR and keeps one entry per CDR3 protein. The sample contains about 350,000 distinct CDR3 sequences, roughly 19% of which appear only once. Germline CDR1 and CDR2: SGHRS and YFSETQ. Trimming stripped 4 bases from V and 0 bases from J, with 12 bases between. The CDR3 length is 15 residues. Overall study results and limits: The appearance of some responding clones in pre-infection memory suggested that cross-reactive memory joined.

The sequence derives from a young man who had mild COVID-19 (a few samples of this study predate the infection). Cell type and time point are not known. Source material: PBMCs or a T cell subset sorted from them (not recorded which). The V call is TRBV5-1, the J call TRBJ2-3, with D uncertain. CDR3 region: CASSPVGPSTDTQYF. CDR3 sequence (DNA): TGCGCCAGCAGCCCCGTCGGACCTAGCACAGATACGCAGTATTTT.